The rows below give T cell receptor beta chains drawn from one sample of a study of T-cell memory formation after mild COVID-19. TCRdb re-called the 5' RACE reads with MiXCR, one entry per CDR3 protein. The sample holds some 350,000 distinct CDR3 sequences; about an eighth are singletons and the top ten take roughly 23%. The sequencing input was PBMCs or a T cell subset sorted from them (not recorded which). These receptors came from a man in his late teens or twenties who had mild COVID-19 (a few samples of this study predate the infection). Cell type and time point are not known. CDR3s include the opening cysteine and the closing phenylalanine or tryptophan. A D gene is named only where the DNA matches it firmly. Size tells how often a clone was seen (once, few, many) or the class of an expanded clone, and some rows leave it out.

>-|-|TRBJ1-1|TRBV7-3
CASSPDGGQNTEAFF
TGTGCCAGCAGCCCAGACGGGGGTCAAAACACTGAAGCTTTCTTT
>many|TRBD1|TRBJ1-6|TRBV7-2
CASGRDSNSPLHF
TGTGCCAGCGGCCGGGACAGTAATTCACCCCTCCACTTT
>few|TRBD2|TRBJ2-2|TRBV10-3
CAISQSSGNTGELFF
TGTGCCATCAGTCAATCTAGCGGGAACACCGGGGAGCTGTTTTTT
>-|-|TRBJ2-1|TRBV6-6
CASSSAEQFF
TGTGCCAGCAGTTCCGCCGAGCAGTTCTTC
>few|TRBD1|TRBJ1-5|TRBV19
CASTWDRVDNQPQHF
TGTGCCAGTACCTGGGACAGGGTCGATAATCAGCCCCAGCATTTT
>few|-|TRBJ2-2|TRBV7-8
CASRRERVSNTGELFF
TGTGCCAGCAGACGGGAAAGAGTCTCGAACACCGGGGAGCTGTTTTTT
>few|-|TRBJ1-1|TRBV7-9
CASSPGGGTEAFF
TGTGCCAGCAGCCCTGGGGGGGGCACTGAAGCTTTCTTT
>few|-|TRBJ1-6|TRBV4-3
CASSQDLQDVSPLHF
TGCGCCAGCAGCCAAGATTTGCAGGACGTGTCACCCCTCCACTTT
>-|-|TRBJ2-5|TRBV4-1
CASSQDNPTGTARVETQYF
TGCGCCAGCAGCCAAGATAACCCGACCGGGACGGCGAGGGTGGAGACCCAGTACTTC
>few|-|TRBJ1-1|TRBV4-1
CASSQATGTYLNTEAFF
TGCGCCAGCAGCCAAGCGACCGGGACGTATCTGAACACTGAAGCTTTCTTT
>few|-|TRBJ1-1|TRBV12-3/TRBV12-4
CASSLDRAVAEAFF
TGTGCCAGCAGTTTAGACAGGGCCGTGGCTGAAGCTTTCTTT
>few|-|TRBJ2-3|TRBV29-1
CSAAEPSTDTQYF
TGCAGCGCTGCGGAGCCCAGCACAGATACGCAGTATTTT
>-|-|TRBJ2-1|TRBV4-1
CASSQDPGLRYNEQFF
TGCGCCAGCAGCCAAGACCCAGGGTTAAGGTACAATGAGCAGTTCTTC
>many|-|TRBJ1-2|TRBV12-3/TRBV12-4
CASTLLRGGYTF
TGTGCCAGCACCTTACTCAGGGGTGGCTACACCTTC
>-|-|TRBJ1-6|TRBV6-6
CASSYARVGNSPLHF
TGTGCCAGCAGTTACGCGAGGGTGGGTAATTCACCCCTCCACTTT
>-|-|TRBJ1-4|TRBV29-1
CSVAGSANEKLFF
TGCAGCGTTGCGGGGTCGGCTAATGAAAAACTGTTTTTT
>-|-|TRBJ2-1|TRBV5-1
CASSHRPDWTNEQFF
TGCGCCAGCAGTCATCGACCTGACTGGACAAATGAGCAGTTCTTC
>few|-|TRBJ2-2|TRBV7-2
CAAGRSNTGELFF
TGTGCCGCGGGACGATCGAACACCGGGGAGCTGTTTTTT
>few|-|TRBJ2-3|TRBV7-2
CASRPRTPLKDTQYF
TGTGCCAGCAGACCCCGGACCCCCCTTAAGGATACGCAGTATTTT
>many|-|TRBJ2-7|TRBV5-1
CASNLGGVSYEQYF
TGCGCCAGCAACCTCGGTGGGGTATCCTACGAGCAGTACTTC
>many|-|TRBJ2-5|TRBV6-2/TRBV6-3
CASSYGLQETQYF
TGTGCCAGCAGTTACGGACTTCAAGAGACCCAGTACTTC
>few|TRBD2|TRBJ2-3|TRBV4-1
CASSPRLSGGAETDTQYF
TGCGCCAGCAGCCCCCGGCTCAGCGGGGGGGCTGAGACAGATACGCAGTATTTT
>few|-|TRBJ2-7|TRBV29-1
CSVVRADYEQYF
TGCAGCGTTGTGCGGGCCGACTACGAGCAGTACTTC
>-|TRBD1|TRBJ1-6|TRBV3-1
CASSRRDRGNHSPLHF
TGTGCCAGCAGCCGCCGGGACAGGGGGAACCATTCACCCCTCCACTTT
>-|-|TRBJ1-1|TRBV7-3
CASTREVGTEAFF
TGTGCCAGCACCCGTGAAGTGGGCACTGAAGCTTTCTTT
>few|TRBD1|TRBJ2-3|TRBV4-1
CASSQAPGQGTDTQYF
TGCGCCAGCAGCCAAGCGCCGGGACAGGGCACAGATACGCAGTATTTT
>few|-|TRBJ2-7|TRBV7-2
CASSLGLAREQYF
TGTGCCAGCAGCTTAGGTCTAGCGCGGGAGCAGTACTTC
>many|-|TRBJ2-7|TRBV4-1
CASSQGASYEQYF
TGCGCCAGCAGCCAAGGGGCCTCCTACGAGCAGTACTTC
>-|TRBD2|TRBJ2-3|TRBV11-2
CASSFHGYPGGGLPDEYF
TGTGCCAGCAGCTTCCATGGGTACCCTGGCGGGGGGCTCCCGGACGAGTATTTT
>-|TRBD1|TRBJ2-3|TRBV19
CASSWTGWTDTQYF
TGTGCCAGTAGTTGGACAGGGTGGACAGATACGCAGTATTTT
>few|-|TRBJ2-1|TRBV3-1
CASSQAALGPDNEQFF
TGTGCCAGCAGCCAAGCTGCGTTAGGCCCAGACAATGAGCAGTTCTTC
>few|TRBD1|TRBJ2-5|TRBV4-1
CASSQVWDRTQETQYF
TGCGCCAGCAGCCAGGTATGGGACAGAACCCAAGAGACCCAGTACTTC
>few|-|TRBJ1-3|TRBV11-2
CASSSLLKQGSVSF
TGTGCCAGCAGCTCCCTATTGAAACAGGGATCCGTTTCTTTT
>-|TRBD1|TRBJ1-6|TRBV5-4
CASSLTGVGNSPLHF
TGTGCCAGCAGCTTGACAGGGGTAGGGAATTCACCCCTCCACTTT
>-|-|TRBJ1-2|TRBV4-1
CASSPLGEGIGNGYTF
TGCGCCAGCAGCCCCCTCGGGGAGGGGATAGGAAATGGCTACACCTTC
>-|-|TRBJ1-1|TRBV6-5
CASSYSTGPGGTEAFF
TGTGCCAGCAGTTACTCTACCGGGCCGGGTGGGACTGAAGCTTTCTTT
>-|-|TRBJ2-1|TRBV12-3/TRBV12-4
CASSSLTGTSYNEQFF
TGTGCCAGCAGTTCACTCACAGGGACCTCCTACAATGAGCAGTTCTTC
>few|-|TRBJ2-5|TRBV20-1
CSARVHGWYQETQYF
TGCAGTGCTAGGGTGCACGGATGGTACCAAGAGACCCAGTACTTC
>-|-|TRBJ2-1|TRBV7-3
CASSPGVSRAGGYNEQFF
TGTGCCAGCAGCCCGGGGGTATCCAGGGCAGGGGGCTACAATGAGCAGTTCTTC
>many|-|TRBJ2-7|TRBV7-9
CASSFRTASYEQYF
TGTGCCAGCAGCTTTCGGACAGCTAGCTACGAGCAGTACTTC
>-|TRBD2|TRBJ2-3|TRBV12-3/TRBV12-4
CASSGGAVDTQYF
TGTGCCAGCAGCGGGGGGGCCGTGGATACGCAGTATTTT
>-|TRBD1|TRBJ2-2|TRBV11-2
CASRTSGTANTGELFF
TGTGCCAGCAGGACTTCCGGGACAGCGAACACCGGGGAGCTGTTTTTT
>few|TRBD1|TRBJ2-3|TRBV7-9
CASSPRTGASDTQYF
TGTGCCAGCAGCCCCAGGACAGGGGCATCAGATACGCAGTATTTT
>-|-|TRBJ2-7|TRBV4-3
CASSFDAPGSYEQYF
TGCGCCAGCTCTTTCGACGCACCTGGGTCCTACGAGCAGTACTTC
>-|-|TRBJ1-2|TRBV6-1
CATLRLSNGYTF
TGTGCCACACTGCGGTTGAGTAACGGCTACACCTTC
>few|-|TRBJ2-7|TRBV7-6
CASSLAVDSSYEQYF
TGTGCCAGCAGCTTAGCGGTGGACAGTTCTTACGAGCAGTACTTC
>few|-|TRBJ1-1|TRBV4-2
CASSSHGRAWGYTEAFF
TGTGCCAGCAGCTCTCATGGGAGGGCATGGGGATACACTGAAGCTTTCTTT
>-|TRBD2|TRBJ2-7|TRBV20-1
CSASRGGDVSDEQYF
TGCAGTGCTAGCCGCGGGGGGGACGTGTCGGACGAGCAGTACTTC
>-|-|TRBJ2-5|TRBV20-1
CSARDHNSQETQYF
TGCAGTGCTCGGGACCACAACTCCCAAGAGACCCAGTACTTC
>-|TRBD1|TRBJ2-2|TRBV6-4
CASSDSGQGRVGELFF
TGTGCCAGCAGTGACTCCGGACAGGGAAGGGTCGGGGAGCTGTTTTTT
>-|-|TRBJ2-1|TRBV5-5
CASSLSGGLREQFF
TGTGCCAGCAGCTTGTCCGGGGGGCTCCGGGAGCAGTTCTTC
>-|TRBD2|TRBJ2-1|TRBV4-3
CASSLYPPTSGTFNEQFF
TGCGCCAGCAGCCTTTACCCCCCAACTAGCGGGACATTCAATGAGCAGTTCTTC
>-|-|TRBJ1-2|TRBV6-5
CASSTDSLPGGYTF
TGTGCCAGCAGTACGGACAGTCTTCCTGGGGGCTACACCTTC
>-|TRBD1|TRBJ2-4|TRBV27
CASRLTGASNIQYF
TGTGCCAGCCGTTTGACAGGGGCCTCAAACATTCAGTACTTC
>-|-|TRBJ2-1|TRBV5-1
CASSLGLNEQFF
TGCGCCAGCAGTTTGGGGCTCAATGAGCAGTTCTTC
>few|TRBD1|TRBJ2-3|TRBV10-3
CAISRSDRDTQYF
TGTGCCATCAGCCGTTCGGACAGGGACACGCAGTATTTT
>few|-|TRBJ1-5|TRBV20-1
CSARDNRGGQPQHF
TGCAGTGCTAGAGATAACCGGGGTGGTCAGCCCCAGCATTTT
>-|-|TRBJ2-1|TRBV7-9
CASSFSEDLDNEQFF
TGTGCCAGCAGCTTCTCGGAGGATCTGGACAATGAGCAGTTCTTC
>many|-|TRBJ1-4|TRBV7-8
CASSTDSKLFF
TGTGCCAGCAGCACCGACAGCAAACTGTTTTTT
>few|TRBD2|TRBJ2-1|TRBV12-3/TRBV12-4
CASSAGLAGPWQFF
TGTGCCAGCAGCGCGGGACTAGCGGGGCCCTGGCAGTTCTTC